This TCR beta chain was profiled in a study of blood T cell repertoires in COVID-19. Some clones are missing from TCRdb's copy, which holds only in-frame ones; the method was immunoSEQ multiplex PCR. The repertoire holds 40,000 to 55,000 clones, with 80% to 90% as singletons. The germline gives CDR1 MNHEY, CDR2 SVGEGT. Losses at the gene ends were 2 bases for V and 4 bases for J; bases not matched to a gene: 10. The CDR3 loop spans 17 amino acids. The TCR originated in a man between 65 and 79 years old with active COVID-19. The chain employs TRBV6-2 or TRBV6-3 and TRBJ2-2; 7 nucleotides align to TRBD1. The sample consisted of peripheral blood. CDR3 region: CASSYPSTGPSTGELFF. CDR3 bases: TGTGCCAGCAGTTACCCATCGACAGGGCCGTCCACCGGGGAGCTGTTTTTT.